This T cell receptor (beta chain) is drawn from a study of blood T cell repertoires in COVID-19. Study-level background: Sites in the United States, Italy and Spain provided acute and convalescent COVID-19 samples. T cells, B-cell-depleted T cells, or PBMCs supplied cDNA or gDNA.

Per the authors' pipeline: Reference gene primers were amplified, and this amplification served to estimate nucleated cell counts. Measured with immunoSEQ multiplex PCR; TCRdb has only the in-frame clones, and not every one. V, J and clone size are taken as reported in that table, and D and trimming were inferred from the DNA itself. The repertoire has roughly 200,000 clones, 80% to 95% of them found once; the top ten carry 0.5% to 0.6%. In germline, CDR1 is MDHEN, CDR2 SYDVKM. CDR3 length: 15 amino acids. The ends lost 1 base at V and 7 bases at J; junction bases unmatched: 9. This receptor was identified in a man between 50 and 59 years old with acute or convalescent COVID-19. The sample taken for sequencing was peripheral blood. J is TRBJ1-1 and V is TRBV28, with 7 bases aligning to TRBD1. CDR3 nucleotides: TGTGCCAGCAGTTTATCTAGGACAGGAGCCCGTGAAGCTTTCTTT. Translating gives CASSLSRTGAREAFF.